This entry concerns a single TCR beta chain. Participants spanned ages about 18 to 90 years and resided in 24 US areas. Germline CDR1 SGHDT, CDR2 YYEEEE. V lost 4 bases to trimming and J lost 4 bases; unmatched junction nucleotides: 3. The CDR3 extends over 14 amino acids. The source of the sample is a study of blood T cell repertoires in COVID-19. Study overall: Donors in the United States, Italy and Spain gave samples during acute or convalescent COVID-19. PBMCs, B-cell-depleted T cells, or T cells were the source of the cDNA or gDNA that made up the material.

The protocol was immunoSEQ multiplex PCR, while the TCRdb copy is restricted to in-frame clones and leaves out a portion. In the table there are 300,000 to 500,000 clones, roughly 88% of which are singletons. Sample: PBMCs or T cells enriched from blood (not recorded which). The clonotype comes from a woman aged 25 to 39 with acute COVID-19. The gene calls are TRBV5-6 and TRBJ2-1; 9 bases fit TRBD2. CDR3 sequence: CASSITSGYNEQFF. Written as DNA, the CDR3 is TGTGCCAGCAGCATCACTAGCGGGTACAATGAGCAGTTCTTC.